This T cell receptor beta chain was sequenced in a study of blood T cell repertoires in COVID-19. Overall study: There were acute and convalescent COVID-19 samples, and they came from the United States, Italy and Spain. Sources were T cells, B-cell-depleted T cells, or PBMCs; the material itself was cDNA or gDNA.

This clone came up a few times. Authors' processing steps: Counts of nucleated cells, estimated from reference gene primer amplification, were obtained. The data were produced by immunoSEQ multiplex PCR, yet TCRdb's version contains in-frame clones alone and is incomplete. The V and J calls and clone size are taken from that table; D and trimming were inferred from the DNA. Among under 150,000 clones listed, 84% were seen once. V was cut by 4 bases and J by 3 bases, with 12 bases left in between. Looked up from germline, CDR1 is LNHDA and CDR2 is SQIVND (reference sequence). The CDR3 is made up of 14 amino acids.

This chain joins TRBV19 and TRBJ1-2; D is possibly TRBD1 (5 bases). Source material: peripheral blood. This TCR was sampled from a man aged 60-69 years with acute or convalescent COVID-19. DNA of the CDR3: TGTGCCAGTAGTACCCCCGGCAGGGACTATGGCTACACCTTC. This encodes CASSTPGRDYGYTF.